Listed below are T cell receptor beta chains from one sample, sequenced in a study of blood T cell repertoires in COVID-19. Sequencing was performed with immunoSEQ multiplex PCR; in TCRdb, only in-frame clones are kept and a portion is missing. This sample has about 210,000 clones, with 75% to 85% found just once. The sequencing sample was made of peripheral blood. The receptors shown here come from a man aged 40-49 years who had recovered from COVID-19. Both conserved end residues are part of each CDR3. D genes are given only for firm matches. Expanded clones get a size class; other rows say once, few or many, or leave the size out.

TRBJ2-1 TRBV10-2 TRBD2 - CASSGTSGGFEQFF TGCGCCAGCAGCGGGACTAGCGGGGGGTTCGAGCAGTTCTTC
TRBJ2-5 TRBV4-1 - - CASSQGARGLRETQYF TGCGCCAGCAGCCAGGGGGCAAGGGGGTTAAGAGAGACCCAGTACTTC
TRBJ2-5 TRBV5-1 TRBD1 - CASGETGALGETQYF TGCGCCAGCGGCGAGACAGGGGCCCTCGGGGAGACCCAGTACTTC
TRBJ2-3 TRBV30 - - CAWSVFSAGDSTDTQYF TGTGCCTGGAGTGTATTTTCCGCAGGGGATAGCACAGATACGCAGTATTTT
TRBJ1-1 TRBV7-9 TRBD1 - CASSPGDRDRTEAFF TGTGCCAGCAGCCCCGGGGACAGGGATCGCACTGAAGCTTTCTTT
TRBJ2-7 TRBV7-2 - once CASSPRAISYEQYF TGTGCCAGCAGCCCGAGGGCCATCTCCTACGAGCAGTACTTC
TRBJ2-7 TRBV7-2 TRBD2 - CASRSVNSGHYEQYF TGTGCCAGCAGGAGTGTCAATAGCGGGCACTACGAGCAGTACTTC
TRBJ2-1 TRBV5-1 TRBD2 - CASSEGTSGSYNEQFF TGCGCCAGCAGCGAGGGGACTAGCGGGTCCTACAATGAGCAGTTCTTC
TRBJ1-5 TRBV23-1 - - CASSHRDFNQPQHF TGCGCCAGCAGTCATCGGGACTTCAATCAGCCCCAGCATTTT
TRBJ2-2 TRBV9 TRBD2 few CASSAAGGIPGELFF TGTGCCAGCAGCGCAGCGGGGGGTATCCCCGGGGAGCTGTTTTTT
TRBJ1-2 TRBV10-1 - - CASSALRSDGYTF TGCGCCAGCAGTGCCCTGAGGTCCGATGGCTACACCTTC
TRBJ2-7 TRBV6-5 - - CASRSDWSSYEQYF TGTGCCAGCAGATCCGATTGGAGCTCCTACGAGCAGTACTTC
TRBJ2-3 TRBV4-3 - - CASSHAGDCTQYF TGCGCCAGCAGCCATGCCGGTGACTGTACGCAGTATTTT
TRBJ1-2 TRBV5-1 - - CASSQTGSYGYTF TGCGCCAGCAGCCAGACAGGCTCCTATGGCTACACCTTC
TRBJ2-7 TRBV11-3 TRBD1 - CASSLAGQGAHYEQYF TGTGCCAGCAGCCTCGCCGGACAGGGGGCGCACTACGAGCAGTACTTC
TRBJ1-5 TRBV3-1/TRBV3-2 - - CASSSRGGNQPQHF TGTGCCAGCAGCAGCAGGGGAGGCAATCAGCCCCAGCATTTT
TRBJ2-4 TRBV29-1 TRBD1 - CSVLTGTDIQYF TGCAGCGTCTTGACAGGGACGGACATTCAGTACTTC